This TCR beta chain was found in a study of T-cell reconstitution after alpha-beta-depleted transplantation in children. Points on this clonotype: The antigen remains undetermined.

Study outcomes and limitations: The authors attributed T-cell counts and diversity one year after transplant mostly to newly produced T cells.

Researchers prepared the TCRbeta library using unique molecular identifiers, the study reports. TCRdb re-called the PCR reads through MiXCR, storing one row per CDR3 protein. In the table there are around 3,000 distinct CDR3 sequences, around 20% of which are singletons. V shed 2 bases and J shed 1 base, with 8 bases lying between them. The CDR3 covers 15 residues. Germline CDR1 is KGHSH and CDR2 is LQKENI. The chain is built from TRBV18 and TRBJ1-4, with D maybe TRBD1 (5 bases). Source: PBMCs, mostly from graft donor cells, taken 60 days after TCRalphabeta/CD19-depleted stem cell transplant. The TCR sequence derives from a female patient under 18 who had a stem cell transplant for acute lymphoblastic leukemia, so the T cells may come from the graft donor. The CDR3 reads CASSPGGLTNEKLFF. Here the CDR3 DNA reads TGTGCCAGCTCACCAGGGGGGTTAACTAATGAAAAACTGTTTTTT.